This TCR beta chain was captured in a study of Ad26.COV2.S vaccination and SARS-CoV-2 variants. Comments on this clone: Its antigen remains unknown.

Deletions cut 0 bases from V and 8 bases from J, with 8 bases between. Germline V gives CDR1 SGDLS, CDR2 YYNGEE. The CDR3 sequence is 12 residues long. TCRdb keeps only in-frame clones here, not all; method: immunoSEQ multiplex PCR. The table has hundreds of thousands of clones, 92% seen once; the top ten hold roughly 3.9%. General study results and limits: Measurement of non-spike TCR breadth gave similar results in vaccine and placebo recipients. There was a possibility that the TCR breadth and depth analyses underestimated total T cell responses. Compared with placebo recipients, vaccine recipients had higher spike-specific TCR breadth. Reported post-vaccination CD8+ and CD4+ T cell responses to spike showed substantial breadth.

The chain carries TRBV9 and TRBJ1-1; the D gene is possibly TRBD1 (6 bases). The source of this sequence is a human donor who had recovered from COVID-19. The input for sequencing was peripheral blood, taken after recovery from COVID-19. The CDR3: CASSVEGGEAFF. The CDR3 region has the DNA TGTGCCAGCAGCGTAGAGGGGGGCGAAGCTTTCTTT.